Each of the 3 T cell receptor beta chains below was sequenced from the same sample in a study of response to subunit inactivated influenza vaccine. TCRdb reprocessed the RT-PCR reads with MiXCR, giving one entry per CDR3 protein. The data contain 800,000 or so distinct CDR3 sequences, around 20% of them singletons. The input for sequencing was PBMCs from blood, taken 4 to 6 days after vaccination. These receptors came from a middle-aged man who received an inactivated influenza vaccine.

In the case of this clonotype: At one boundary the junction diverges from the germline segment, which might be a read error. The chain uses TRBV5-5 and TRBJ2-5; maybe TRBD2 (6 bases). This CDR3 spans 15 amino acids. From germline, CDR1 is SGHKS and CDR2 YYEKEE (reference sequence). The CDR3, as DNA: TGTGTCAGCAGCTTATCCCCGCGGAGGGAAGAGACCCAGTACTTC. As protein: CVSSLSPRREETQYF.

This sequence joins TRBV27 and TRBJ2-1, with D unclear. V was pared by 4 bases and J by 9 bases, with 10 bases between. This CDR3 comprises 12 residues. From germline, CDR1 is MNHEY and CDR2 SMNVEV (reference sequence). CDR3 sequence (DNA): TGTGCCAGCAGTTACTCTAGGTCTGAGCAGTTCTTC. Encoded protein: CASSYSRSEQFF.

Only a few counts were recorded for this clonotype. V gene TRBV12-3 or TRBV12-4 combines with J gene TRBJ1-2; 10 nucleotides line up with TRBD1. The CDR3 is made up of 15 amino acids. Losses at the gene ends were 2 bases for V and 5 bases for J; bases not matched to a gene: 5. The CDR3 region is CASSLSGQGWYGYTF. DNA of the CDR3: TGTGCCAGCAGTTTATCGGGACAGGGGTGGTATGGCTACACCTTC.